This is a list of T cell receptor beta chains from one sample in a study of blood T cell repertoires in COVID-19. Method: immunoSEQ multiplex PCR; TCRdb's copy keeps in-frame clones and lacks some. Of approximately 140,000 clones listed, 75% to 90% are singletons. The specimen sequenced was PBMCs or T cells enriched from blood (not recorded which). The receptors come from a woman in her thirties or forties who had been exposed to COVID-19. Both conserved end residues are trimmed from each CDR3.

v_gene,j_gene,CDR3aa
TRBV5-4,TRBJ1-1,ASSFRGTEAF
TRBV12-3/TRBV12-4,TRBJ1-2,ASSGARGYT
TRBV28,TRBJ1-1,ASSLHQLPRGEAF
TRBV19,TRBJ1-6,ASKSGYGNSPLH
TRBV6-1,TRBJ2-3,ASSEARGRGDTQY
TRBV7-9,TRBJ2-7,ASSLISGTGLNEQY
TRBV21-1,TRBJ2-5,ASSKLDLTGPETQY
TRBV6-5,TRBJ1-1,ASSPTGGGTEAF
TRBV7-8,TRBJ1-5,ASSLAPIGGQPQH
TRBV5-4,TRBJ1-3,ASSDGTNSGNTIY
TRBV6-5,TRBJ1-5,ASQEQPQH
TRBV28,TRBJ2-1,ASSEGTYNEQF
TRBV6-5,TRBJ2-5,AAVRYREETQY
TRBV18,TRBJ2-3,ASSPDSGSTDTQY
TRBV24-1,TRBJ2-5,ATSDLGEETQY
TRBV6-6,TRBJ2-3,ASSPDRGRVWTDTQY
TRBV2,TRBJ1-4,ASSEGAGSKKLF
TRBV15,TRBJ1-2,ATTPGGANYGYT
TRBV2,TRBJ1-2,ASSDPRVY
TRBV19,TRBJ2-7,ASKRDRGNYEQY
TRBV2,TRBJ2-1,ASSEGLLAGLYNEQF
TRBV9,TRBJ2-7,ASSVGAGGQGGEQY
TRBV7-9,TRBJ1-5,ASSLALARSNQPQH
TRBV7-6,TRBJ1-2,ASSYLREEGYT
TRBV7-8,TRBJ2-2,ASSQTWGTTGEVGGELF
TRBV27,TRBJ1-1,ASSLEVKGTEAF
TRBV2,TRBJ1-2,ASIATGVNYGYT
TRBV7-9,TRBJ1-6,ASSLTGRDSPLH
TRBV10-3,TRBJ2-3,AISEMSSGTDTQY
TRBV5-4,TRBJ1-1,ASSLAGRPPMNTEAF
TRBV7-9,TRBJ1-1,ASSSTPVGAVREAF
TRBV19,TRBJ1-2,ASSIGGQANYGYT
TRBV19,TRBJ1-4,ASSAGLLYATNEKLF
TRBV19,TRBJ1-1,ASSIGQPFGTEAF
TRBV5-8,TRBJ1-2,ASSWGQTKYYGYT
TRBV12-3/TRBV12-4,TRBJ1-6,ASSFQDSPLH
TRBV28,TRBJ2-3,ASSLPGGFTDTQY
TRBV2,TRBJ1-5,ASRFGTGGNQPQH
TRBV10-3,TRBJ1-4,ASAPAGVGNEKLF
TRBV4-1,TRBJ1-2,ASSQETGPYGYT
TRBV2,TRBJ1-6,ASSESSYNSPLH
TRBV18,TRBJ2-5,ASSSARAGLDETQY
TRBV18,TRBJ2-1,ASSPPKMSSYNEQF
TRBV19,TRBJ1-1,ASRIGGEAF
TRBV7-9,TRBJ1-4,ASSSGTGQEKLF
TRBV19,TRBJ2-4,ASSISGGRRDRNIQY
TRBV6-5,TRBJ2-7,ASMGLRYEQY
TRBV28,TRBJ1-1,ASFPPGSFMNTEAF
TRBV7-8,TRBJ2-7,ASSLGGQARYEQY
TRBV15,TRBJ1-2,ATSRLDREGGYT
TRBV9,TRBJ1-2,ASSTGDGYT
TRBV28,TRBJ1-3,ASSLDRAGNTIY
TRBV25-1,TRBJ2-7,ASRPSGYEQY
TRBV27,TRBJ2-5,ASSITTYRARETQY